The clone carrying this TCR beta chain was seen a few times. The data were taken from a study of beta chain features in type 1 diabetes. The single heparinised draw taken from each donor contained approximately 100 mL of blood on average. Without exception, sorted populations had purity beyond 95%. V lost 6 bases, J lost 0 bases, and 17 bases stayed unmatched. CDR1 is SQVTM and CDR2 is ANQGSEA in the germline V gene. This CDR3 is 17 amino acids long. Isolated RNA was reverse transcribed in full, so expressed TCRB transcripts were sequenced. Libraries were prepared by immunoSEQ multiplex PCR; TCRdb keeps only in-frame clonotypes and omits some of them. The repertoire consists of 310,000 or so clones, with approximately 11% occurring once and the leading ten covering about 0.015%.

The TCR sequence derives from a woman younger than 45 in good health. Sequencing was carried out using naive CD4+ T cells from blood. The V gene is TRBV29-1, the J gene TRBJ2-7, with 7 bases identical to TRBD1. The CDR3 sequence is CSVQGVQGLESSYEQYF. CDR3 sequence (DNA): TGCAGCGTCCAGGGGGTGCAGGGGCTTGAGAGCTCCTACGAGCAGTACTTC.